The clone carrying this T cell receptor (beta chain) was counted at least ten times. Its cognate antigen is unknown. Roughly three months, about 14 weeks, into antiretroviral therapy, follow-up blood was collected. All unsorted peripheral T cells were captured because whole blood was used without fractionation. The V and J ends lost 5 bases and 6 bases, in that order; junction bases with no gene match: 15. This CDR3 has 16 residues. This sample stems from a study of HIV-infected patients and healthy controls. Study-wide results and caveats: No HLA typing of donors was done in this study. When repertoires were size-matched, rare events in HIV-infected data became overweighted. Compared with controls, mean Gini indices were significantly raised in HIV-infected repertoires, possibly indicating oligoclonality.

Alpha and beta constant-region primers primed reverse transcription of around 550 ng RNA. Each of the alpha and beta chains got its own library through chain-specific third strand synthesis with indices. Second strand synthesis was primed from the SP2 site. TCRdb reprocessed the 5' RACE reads with MiXCR, giving one entry per CDR3 protein. Of some 4,800 distinct CDR3 sequences listed, over 4.5% are singletons. This sequence originates from an adult with HIV infection. This specimen was blood, taken during antiretroviral therapy. This chain uses TRBV12-3 or TRBV12-4 with TRBJ1-1; 7 nucleotides line up with TRBD1. The CDR3, as DNA: TGTGCCAGCAGTCCGGGGACAGTCCCCTCAACACCTGAAGCTTTCTTT. Translated, it gives CASSPGTVPSTPEAFF.